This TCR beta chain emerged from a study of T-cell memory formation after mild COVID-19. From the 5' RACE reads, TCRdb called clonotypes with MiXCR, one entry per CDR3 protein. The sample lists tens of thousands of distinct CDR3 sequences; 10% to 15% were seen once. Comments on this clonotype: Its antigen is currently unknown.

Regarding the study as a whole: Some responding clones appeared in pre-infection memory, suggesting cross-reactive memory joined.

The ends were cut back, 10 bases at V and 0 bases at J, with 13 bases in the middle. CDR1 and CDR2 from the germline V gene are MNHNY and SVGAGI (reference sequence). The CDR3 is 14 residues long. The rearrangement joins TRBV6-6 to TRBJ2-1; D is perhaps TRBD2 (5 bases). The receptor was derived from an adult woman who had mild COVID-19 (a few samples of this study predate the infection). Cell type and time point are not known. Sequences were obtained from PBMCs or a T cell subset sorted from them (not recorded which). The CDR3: CATGFGISYNEQFF. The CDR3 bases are TGTGCCACCGGGTTCGGGATCTCCTACAATGAGCAGTTCTTC.